This TCR beta chain stems from a study of CD8 T cells in ankylosing spondylitis. V was clipped by 7 bases and J by 5 bases, with 14 bases between them. CDR3 size: 13 residues. Each CDR3 protein is one row after TCRdb ran MiXCR on the 5' RACE reads. The top ten clones hold approximately 15% of a sample with about 39,000 distinct CDR3 sequences, 10% of them seen once. In its sample, this clonotype was seen many times. The sequence derives from a male donor with ankylosing spondylitis or in good health (not recorded which). The V gene is TRBV12-3 or TRBV12-4, the J gene TRBJ1-2; tentatively, D is TRBD1 (5 bases). Sequencing was performed on blood, either unsorted or a sorted T cell fraction (not recorded which). The CDR3 DNA reads TGTGCCAGCATTCCCGACAGTGGGTATGGCTACACCTTC. Protein: CASIPDSGYGYTF.